These T cell receptor beta chains were read from a single sample in a study of cytomegalovirus exposure and HLA in healthy donors. The repertoire was sequenced with immunoSEQ multiplex PCR; TCRdb's copy has only in-frame clones and lacks some. The repertoire consists of 100,000 to 150,000 clones, with 80% occurring once and the leading ten covering 3% to 3.5%. The sample consisted of PBMCs. The receptor source for this set is a male donor in good health and CMV-seronegative. Both conserved end residues are part of each CDR3. A D gene is named only where the DNA matches it firmly. Some rows have no size entry. The others give once, few or many, or a class for an expanded clone.

d_call,clone_size,v_call,j_call,cdr3_nt,cdr3_aa
-,-,TRBV7-9,TRBJ1-3,TGTGCCAGCAGCTACCGGGGGGCAGGCGACTCTGGAAACACCATATATTTT,CASSYRGAGDSGNTIYF
TRBD2,-,TRBV7-9,TRBJ2-7,TGTGCCAGCAGCCCAAGCGGGGGGGCGAGCGAGCAGTACTTC,CASSPSGGASEQYF
TRBD2,-,TRBV5-1,TRBJ2-5,TGCGCCAGCAGCCCTGGGACTAGCGGGACCCAAGAGACCCAGTACTTC,CASSPGTSGTQETQYF
-,few,TRBV14,TRBJ1-2,TGTGCCAGCAGCCTGATCAGGGGCTATGGCTACACCTTC,CASSLIRGYGYTF
-,-,TRBV6-6,TRBJ2-5,TGTGCCAGCAGTTACGGGGCCTGGGAGACCCAGTACTTC,CASSYGAWETQYF
-,-,TRBV9,TRBJ2-7,TGTGCCAGCAGCGTAGAACCGGGGTTAGCCTACGAGCAGTACTTC,CASSVEPGLAYEQYF
-,-,TRBV28,TRBJ2-3,TGTGCCAGCAGTTTACCGGGAGATACGCAGTATTTT,CASSLPGDTQYF
-,-,TRBV27,TRBJ1-2,TGTGCCAGCAGTTTTACAGCCGGCTATGGCTACACCTTC,CASSFTAGYGYTF
TRBD1,-,TRBV19,TRBJ2-7,TGTGCCAGTGGAATCCGGGACAGGGTGGGCGAGCAGTACTTC,CASGIRDRVGEQYF
TRBD2,-,TRBV5-6,TRBJ2-3,TGTGCCAGCAGCCTAAATAGCGGGACTAAGACAGATACGCAGTATTTT,CASSLNSGTKTDTQYF
TRBD1,-,TRBV30,TRBJ1-1,TGTGCCTGGAGTGTCACCCCCGGGACAGGATCCGCTGAAGCTTTCTTT,CAWSVTPGTGSAEAFF
-,-,TRBV6-5,TRBJ1-1,TGTGCCAGCAGTTACCTACAGGCTGTCCGGACTGAAGCTTTCTTT,CASSYLQAVRTEAFF
-,-,TRBV6-5,TRBJ1-2,TGTGCCAGCAGTTACTCAGCTCCCTATGGCTACACCTTC,CASSYSAPYGYTF
-,-,TRBV4-1,TRBJ1-2,TGCGCCAGCAGCCAAACGGAGGGCTACACCTTC,CASSQTEGYTF
-,once,TRBV7-3,TRBJ2-2,TGTGCCAGCAGCTCTATCTTAAACGGGGAGCTGTTTTTT,CASSSILNGELFF
-,-,TRBV5-1,TRBJ2-2,TGCGCCAGCAGCTTGGCGGAGCAGAGGAACACCGGGGAGCTGTTTTTT,CASSLAEQRNTGELFF
-,-,TRBV4-3,TRBJ2-3,TGCGCCAGCAGCCCTAGTGGCCAGGGGCGCTACCCGCAGTATTTT,CASSPSGQGRYPQYF
TRBD1,-,TRBV7-2,TRBJ2-2,TGTGCCAGCAGCAAGGGACAGAACTCCGGGGAGCTGTTTTTT,CASSKGQNSGELFF
-,-,TRBV6-1,TRBJ2-7,TGTGCCAGCAGAGGACAGAAAAACTCCTACGAGCAGTACTTC,CASRGQKNSYEQYF
-,-,TRBV19,TRBJ1-1,TGTGCCAGTAGTATTACAGGGAACACTGAAGCTTTCTTT,CASSITGNTEAFF
-,-,TRBV4-3,TRBJ1-1,TGCGCCAGCAGCCAAGATGGGGTGGGGGGGCCGAACACTGAAGCTTTCTTT,CASSQDGVGGPNTEAFF
TRBD1,-,TRBV6-6,TRBJ2-5,TGTGCCAGCAGTTACCTGACAGGGGTGCAAGAAACCCAGTACTTC,CASSYLTGVQETQYF
-,-,TRBV11-2,TRBJ1-5,TGTGCCAGCAGCTCCCCGGGAGAGGGTAATAGCAATCAGCCCCAGCATTTT,CASSSPGEGNSNQPQHF
-,-,TRBV5-1,TRBJ2-2,TGCGCCAGCAGCTTGGTTGGCGGGCAATACACCGGGGAGCTGTTTTTT,CASSLVGGQYTGELFF
-,-,TRBV4-1,TRBJ1-2,TGCGCCAGCAGCCAAGACTTCAGGGGCTCCTATGGCTACACCTTC,CASSQDFRGSYGYTF
-,-,TRBV6-1,TRBJ2-7,TGTGCCAGCAGTCCCCGTCGAGGGCACGAGCAGTACTTC,CASSPRRGHEQYF
-,-,TRBV19,TRBJ2-7,TGTGCCAGTAGTATAGATTCACAGGCCTCCTACGAGCAGTACTTC,CASSIDSQASYEQYF
TRBD1,-,TRBV11-2,TRBJ1-3,TGTGCCAGCAGCGAACAGGGGGCTGGAAACACCATATATTTT,CASSEQGAGNTIYF
-,once,TRBV28,TRBJ1-1,TGTGCCAGCAGCCCCTCGCTGGCTTTGAACACTGAAGCTTTCTTT,CASSPSLALNTEAFF
TRBD1,-,TRBV6-5,TRBJ2-1,TGTGCCACCACGGACAGGGAGCAGTTCTTC,CATTDREQFF
-,-,TRBV5-1,TRBJ1-1,TGCGCCAGCAGCTGGGGGGTGACAACTGGGTTGAACACTGAAGCTTTCTTT,CASSWGVTTGLNTEAFF
-,-,TRBV11-3,TRBJ2-1,TGTGCCAGCAGCTTAGACAGCGGTCTTTTCTACAATGAGCAGTTCTTC,CASSLDSGLFYNEQFF
-,once,TRBV27,TRBJ2-7,TGTGCCACCAAAAAACTCCCCCTACTCTACGAGCAGTACTTC,CATKKLPLLYEQYF
-,-,TRBV18,TRBJ2-3,TGTGCCAGCTTCAACGGGGGTACCACAGATACGCAGTATTTT,CASFNGGTTDTQYF
TRBD1,-,TRBV11-2,TRBJ1-1,TGTGCCAGCAGCCAGGGGACAGGGAACACTGAAGCTTTCTTT,CASSQGTGNTEAFF
TRBD2,-,TRBV18,TRBJ2-7,TGTGCCAGCTCACAAGTTCCAGCGGGGGGCCCGGGGTCCTACGAGCAGTACTTC,CASSQVPAGGPGSYEQYF
TRBD2,-,TRBV27,TRBJ2-1,TGTGCCAGCAGTTTAGCGGGAGACGTCAATGAGCAGTTCTTC,CASSLAGDVNEQFF
TRBD1,-,TRBV25-1,TRBJ1-4,TGTGCCAGCAGTGAAAATGACAGGGTCAATGAAAAACTGTTTTTT,CASSENDRVNEKLFF
-,-,TRBV30,TRBJ2-7,TGTGCCTGGAGTGTGCGAGGTTACGAGCAGTACTTC,CAWSVRGYEQYF
-,once,TRBV29-1,TRBJ1-1,TGCAGCGTTGAAACAAGGGGCGCGGCTTTCTTT,CSVETRGAAFF
-,-,TRBV6-1,TRBJ2-7,TGTGCCAGCAGTGGCGAGGCGGGGTCCTCCTACGAGCAGTACTTC,CASSGEAGSSYEQYF
-,few,TRBV9,TRBJ2-2,TGTGCCAGCAGCGTCGCCGGGGAGCTGTTTTTT,CASSVAGELFF
TRBD2,-,TRBV11-2,TRBJ2-7,TGTGCCAGCAGCCCTAGCGGGGGGTACTACGAGCAGTACTTC,CASSPSGGYYEQYF
-,-,TRBV5-1,TRBJ2-1,TGCGCCAGCAGCTTTGCAGGGTTGAGCAATGAGCAGTTCTTC,CASSFAGLSNEQFF